This is a list of T cell receptor beta chains from one sample in a study of T cell repertoires in cytomegalovirus infection. For these TCRs, the target antigens are not known. Using its own MiXCR run on the reads, TCRdb lists one record per CDR3 protein. The repertoire holds about 110,000 distinct CDR3 sequences, with around 30% as singletons. This material consisted of CD8+ T cells from cultured PBMCs, taken from culture after CMV antigen stimulation. These receptors came from a human donor in good health (CMV status not recorded). Some clones in this sample may be carry-over from other donors' samples. Each CDR3 is given with its conserved first and last residue. A D gene is named only where the DNA matches it firmly. Clone size is stated in some rows and not others, as once, few, many or a class when expanded.

d_gene: NA
j_gene: TRBJ2-5
v_gene: TRBV29-1
abundance: few
CDR3nt: TGCAGCGTTGGGGGGGAGACCCAGTACTTC
CDR3aa: CSVGGETQYF

d_gene: NA
j_gene: TRBJ2-1
v_gene: TRBV7-7
abundance: NA
CDR3nt: TGTGCCAGCAGCCCCGGGGGAGTCTACAATGAGCAGTTCTTC
CDR3aa: CASSPGGVYNEQFF

d_gene: NA
j_gene: TRBJ1-1
v_gene: TRBV5-6
abundance: NA
CDR3nt: TGTGCCAGCAGGACCCGTGGGGGGCTTGAAGCTTTCTTT
CDR3aa: CASRTRGGLEAFF

d_gene: NA
j_gene: TRBJ1-2
v_gene: TRBV20-1
abundance: few
CDR3nt: TGCAGTGCTAACCGGGACGGTGGTATCTATGGCTACACCTTC
CDR3aa: CSANRDGGIYGYTF

d_gene: NA
j_gene: TRBJ2-5
v_gene: TRBV7-2
abundance: few
CDR3nt: TGTGCCAGCAGCTTAGTGCAGGGCGCCGTCGGCCAAGAGACCCAGTACTTC
CDR3aa: CASSLVQGAVGQETQYF

d_gene: NA
j_gene: TRBJ2-2
v_gene: TRBV12-3/TRBV12-4
abundance: few
CDR3nt: TGTGCCAGCTGGGGGTCCGGGGAGCTGTTTTTT
CDR3aa: CASWGSGELFF

d_gene: NA
j_gene: TRBJ1-2
v_gene: TRBV29-1
abundance: NA
CDR3nt: TGCAGCGTTGACGACCGCAGCTACACCTTC
CDR3aa: CSVDDRSYTF

d_gene: NA
j_gene: TRBJ1-1
v_gene: TRBV6-2/TRBV6-3
abundance: NA
CDR3nt: TGTGCCAGCAGTTACCTTGGGGGCTTAAACACTGAAGCTTTCTTT
CDR3aa: CASSYLGGLNTEAFF

d_gene: TRBD1
j_gene: TRBJ2-7
v_gene: TRBV15
abundance: few
CDR3nt: TGTGCCACCAGCACCAACAGGGGCGAGCAGTACTTC
CDR3aa: CATSTNRGEQYF

d_gene: NA
j_gene: TRBJ2-7
v_gene: TRBV11-2
abundance: many
CDR3nt: TGTGCCAGCAGCTTACCTACCGGGACCGTCAAGCAGTACTTC
CDR3aa: CASSLPTGTVKQYF

d_gene: TRBD2
j_gene: TRBJ2-1
v_gene: TRBV19
abundance: many
CDR3nt: TGTGCCAGCTCCATGACTAGCGGGGGGTCCAATGAGCAGTTCTTC
CDR3aa: CASSMTSGGSNEQFF

d_gene: NA
j_gene: TRBJ2-1
v_gene: TRBV27
abundance: NA
CDR3nt: TGTGCCAGCAGTTTAACCAGGGTAGACGAGCAGTTCTTC
CDR3aa: CASSLTRVDEQFF

d_gene: TRBD1
j_gene: TRBJ1-4
v_gene: TRBV2
abundance: NA
CDR3nt: TGTGCCGGACAAGGGGGCTTCGGAAAACTGTTTTTT
CDR3aa: CAGQGGFGKLFF

d_gene: NA
j_gene: TRBJ2-1
v_gene: TRBV4-1
abundance: many
CDR3nt: TGCGCCAGCAGCCATAGCGGAAACAATGAGCAGTTCTTC
CDR3aa: CASSHSGNNEQFF

d_gene: TRBD2
j_gene: TRBJ2-1
v_gene: TRBV11-3
abundance: NA
CDR3nt: TGTGCCAGCAGCGGTAGGACTAGCGGGGGGAACAGCTCCTACAATGAGCAGTTCTTC
CDR3aa: CASSGRTSGGNSSYNEQFF

d_gene: TRBD2
j_gene: TRBJ2-5
v_gene: TRBV4-1
abundance: NA
CDR3nt: TGCGCCAGCAGACTAGCGGGGGGGCAAGAGACCCAGTACTTC
CDR3aa: CASRLAGGQETQYF

d_gene: NA
j_gene: TRBJ2-1
v_gene: TRBV12-3/TRBV12-4
abundance: few
CDR3nt: TGTGCCAGCAGTTCCAGGGCACACCAAACCTCCTACAATGAGCAGTTCTTC
CDR3aa: CASSSRAHQTSYNEQFF

d_gene: NA
j_gene: TRBJ2-2
v_gene: TRBV2
abundance: few
CDR3nt: TGTGCCAGCAGTGCCTGGACCGGGGAGCTGTTTTTT
CDR3aa: CASSAWTGELFF

d_gene: TRBD2
j_gene: TRBJ2-3
v_gene: TRBV6-2/TRBV6-3
abundance: NA
CDR3nt: TGTGCCAGCAGTTATCCCCTAGCGGATCTCACAGATACGCAGTATTTT
CDR3aa: CASSYPLADLTDTQYF

d_gene: NA
j_gene: TRBJ2-7
v_gene: TRBV4-1
abundance: NA
CDR3nt: TGCGCCAGCAGCCAAGAGCTAGCGAACTACGAGCAGTACTTC
CDR3aa: CASSQELANYEQYF

d_gene: NA
j_gene: TRBJ2-5
v_gene: TRBV6-1
abundance: NA
CDR3nt: TGTGCCAGCATCACCTTTCTACTTAGAGAGACCCAGTACTTC
CDR3aa: CASITFLLRETQYF

d_gene: NA
j_gene: TRBJ2-7
v_gene: TRBV9
abundance: NA
CDR3nt: TGTGCCAGCAGCCAGGACGCGACCTCCTACGAGCAGTACTTC
CDR3aa: CASSQDATSYEQYF